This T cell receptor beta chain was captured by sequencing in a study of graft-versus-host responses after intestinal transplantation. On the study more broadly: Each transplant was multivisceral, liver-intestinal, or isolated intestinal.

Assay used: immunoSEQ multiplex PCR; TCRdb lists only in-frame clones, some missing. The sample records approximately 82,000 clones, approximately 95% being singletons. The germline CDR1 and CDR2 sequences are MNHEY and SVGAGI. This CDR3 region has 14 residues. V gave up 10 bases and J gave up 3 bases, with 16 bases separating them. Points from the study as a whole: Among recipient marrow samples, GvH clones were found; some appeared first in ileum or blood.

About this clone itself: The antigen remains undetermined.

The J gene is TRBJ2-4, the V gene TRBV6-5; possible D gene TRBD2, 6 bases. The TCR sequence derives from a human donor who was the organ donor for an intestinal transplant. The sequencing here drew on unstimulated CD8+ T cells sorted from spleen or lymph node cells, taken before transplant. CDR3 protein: CAIGGPGVKNIQYF. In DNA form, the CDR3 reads TGTGCCATCGGGGGTCCGGGGGTCAAAAACATTCAGTACTTC.